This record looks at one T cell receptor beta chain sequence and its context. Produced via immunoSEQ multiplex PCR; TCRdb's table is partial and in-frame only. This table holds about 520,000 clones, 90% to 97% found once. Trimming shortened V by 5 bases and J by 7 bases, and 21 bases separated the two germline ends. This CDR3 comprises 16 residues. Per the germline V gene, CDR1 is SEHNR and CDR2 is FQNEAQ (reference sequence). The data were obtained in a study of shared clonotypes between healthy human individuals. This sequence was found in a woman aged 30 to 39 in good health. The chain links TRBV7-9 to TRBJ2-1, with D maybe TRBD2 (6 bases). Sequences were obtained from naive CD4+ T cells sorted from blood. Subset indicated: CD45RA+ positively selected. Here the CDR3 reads CASSPPIRGAGNEQFF. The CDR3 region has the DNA TGTGCCAGCAGCCCCCCCATCCGCGGGGCTGGAAATGAGCAGTTCTTC.